The sequence of this T cell receptor beta chain was determined in a study of T cells in localized non-small cell lung cancer. The CDR3 sequence is 15 residues long. Looked up from germline, CDR1 is SGHTS and CDR2 is YDEGEE. V lost 6 bases and J lost 5; bases outside the gene matches: 10. Only in-frame clones appear in the TCRdb table, and some are missing; sequencing was by immunoSEQ multiplex PCR. Of fewer than 30,000 clones listed, 85% to 90% are singletons. For this clone: Its cognate antigen is unknown.

Study-level results: Density of T cells in blood, when higher, went with longer overall survival. Uninvolved neighboring lung showed the greatest T cell clonality, exceeding tumor.

The sequencing used peripheral blood, collected before any cancer treatment. This clonotype was obtained from a woman aged 40-69 years with stage I lung adenocarcinoma. The rearrangement links TRBV5-8 to TRBJ2-5, with 10 bases matching TRBD2. The CDR3 DNA is TGTGCCAGCATCGTAGGAAGCGGGGGGGCTGAGACCCAGTACTTC. It is translated as CASIVGSGGAETQYF.